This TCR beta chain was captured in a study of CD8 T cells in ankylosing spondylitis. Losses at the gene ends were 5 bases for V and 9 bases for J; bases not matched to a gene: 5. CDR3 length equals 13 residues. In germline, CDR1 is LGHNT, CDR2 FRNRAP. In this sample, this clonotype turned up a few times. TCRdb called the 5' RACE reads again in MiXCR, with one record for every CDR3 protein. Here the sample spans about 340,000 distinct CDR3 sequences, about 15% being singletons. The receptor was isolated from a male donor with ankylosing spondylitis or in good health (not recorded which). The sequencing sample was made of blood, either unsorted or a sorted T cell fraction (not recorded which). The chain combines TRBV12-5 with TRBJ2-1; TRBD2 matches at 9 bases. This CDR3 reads CASGPSGNGEQFF. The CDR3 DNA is TGTGCTAGTGGTCCTAGCGGGAACGGTGAGCAGTTCTTC.